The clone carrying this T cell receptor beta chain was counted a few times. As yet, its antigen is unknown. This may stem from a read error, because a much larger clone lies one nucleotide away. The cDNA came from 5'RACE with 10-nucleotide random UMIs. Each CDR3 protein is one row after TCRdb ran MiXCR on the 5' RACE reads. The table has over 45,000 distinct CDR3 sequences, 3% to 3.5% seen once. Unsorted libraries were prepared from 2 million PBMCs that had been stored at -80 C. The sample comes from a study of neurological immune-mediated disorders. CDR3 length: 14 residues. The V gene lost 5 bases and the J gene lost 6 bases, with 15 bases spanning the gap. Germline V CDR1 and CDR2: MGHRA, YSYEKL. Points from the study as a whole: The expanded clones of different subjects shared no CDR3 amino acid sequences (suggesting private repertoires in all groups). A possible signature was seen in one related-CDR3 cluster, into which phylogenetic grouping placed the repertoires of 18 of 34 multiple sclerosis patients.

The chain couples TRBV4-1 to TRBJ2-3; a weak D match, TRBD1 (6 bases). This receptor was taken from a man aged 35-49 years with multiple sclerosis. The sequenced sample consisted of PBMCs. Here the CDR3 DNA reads TGCGCCAGCAGCACCCGGGACAAGGGGGATACGCAGTATTTT. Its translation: CASSTRDKGDTQYF.